Below, 8 T cell receptor beta chains from the same sample are listed, as sequenced in a study of T cell responses to AZD1222 COVID-19 vaccine. Using immunoSEQ multiplex PCR, the repertoire was profiled, and TCRdb retains in-frame clones only, with some absent. The table shows roughly 190,000 clones, with roughly 92% occurring only once. Sequenced here: peripheral blood, sampled 28 days after the second AZD1222 dose. These TCRs come from an adult who received the AZD1222 COVID-19 vaccine.

The rearrangement joins TRBV19 to TRBJ1-2; 9 bases align to TRBD1. The CDR3 contains 13 residues. Germline V CDR1 and CDR2: LNHDA, SQIVND (reference sequence). The ends lost 10 bases at V and 8 bases at J; junction bases unmatched: 11. This CDR3 reads CATKTRDRVGYTF. Written as DNA, the CDR3 is TGTGCCACCAAAACCCGGGACAGGGTAGGCTACACCTTC.

The chain carries TRBV4-3 and TRBJ2-1, with 9 bases fitting TRBD2. The CDR3 consists of 16 residues. CDR1 is LGHNA, CDR2 YSLEER, per germline. The ends lost 3 bases at V and 8 bases at J; junction bases unmatched: 11. CDR3 loop: CASSQEAGGGVHEQFF. The CDR3 bases are TGCGCCAGCAGCCAGGAAGCAGGCGGGGGGGTACATGAGCAGTTCTTC.

The chain couples TRBV19 to TRBJ2-3; D not resolved. The length of the CDR3 is 15 residues. The germline V gene encodes CDR1 LNHDA and CDR2 SQIVND (reference sequence). With 7 bases removed from V and 0 bases from J, the gap between germline ends came to 14 bases. The CDR3 sequence: CASTDQHLSTDTQYF. The CDR3 region has the DNA TGTGCCAGTACGGATCAGCACCTTAGCACAGATACGCAGTATTTT. Full variable domain (outside the CDR3, taken from reference TRBV19 and TRBJ2-3): DGGITQSPKYLFRKEGQNVTLSCEQNLNHDAMYWYRQDPGQGLRLIYYSQIVNDFQKGDIAEGYSVSREKKESFPLTVTSAQKNPTAFYLCASTDQHLSTDTQYFGPGTRLTVL.

The rearrangement joins TRBV6-5 to TRBJ1-3; no clear D gene. Germline V gives CDR1 MNHEY, CDR2 SVGAGI. This CDR3 is built from 13 residues. The V gene lost 7 bases and the J gene lost 0 bases, with 7 bases spanning the gap. CDR3 coding DNA: TGTGCCAGCACAGTGAGCTCTGGAAACACCATATATTTT. As protein: CASTVSSGNTIYF.

This clone was recorded once. V usage is TRBV19 and J usage is TRBJ2-2, with TRBD1 as a possible D gene (5 bases). Deletions cut 10 bases from V and 1 base from J, with 10 bases between. CDR1 is LNHDA and CDR2 is SQIVND in the germline V gene (reference sequence). This CDR3 is built from 13 residues. In DNA, the CDR3 is TGTGCCACCAAAGGACAGAACACCGGGGAGCTGTTTTTT. Translating gives CATKGQNTGELFF.

The chain joins TRBV27 to TRBJ1-5; D is ambiguous. This CDR3 has 14 residues. The V end was cut by 4 bases, the J end by 4 bases, with 11 bases between. Germline V lookup: CDR1 MNHEY, CDR2 SMNVEV (reference sequence). The CDR3 protein is CASSWTGINQPQHF. CDR3 DNA sequence: TGTGCCAGCAGTTGGACCGGGATAAATCAGCCCCAGCATTTT.

This chain uses TRBV19 with TRBJ2-1, with 7 bases that match TRBD2. The CDR3 consists of 11 residues. Germline V CDR1 and CDR2: LNHDA, SQIVND (reference sequence). After removal of 3 bases from V and 15 bases from J, the junction contained 5 bases not matched to a gene. As DNA, the CDR3 is TGTGCCAGTAGTATCCGGACTAGTCGGTTCTTC. Its translation is CASSIRTSRFF.

V usage is TRBV19 and J usage is TRBJ1-2, with 12 bases lining up with TRBD1. Trimming at V came to 5 bases and at J to 8 bases, leaving 6 bases not matched to a gene. Germline values: CDR1 LNHDA, CDR2 SQIVND (reference sequence). CDR3 length equals 14 residues. The CDR3 region is CASSLRDRGRGYTF. Here the CDR3 DNA reads TGTGCCAGTAGTCTCCGGGACAGGGGGCGCGGCTACACCTTC. The variable domain in full, completed from reference TRBV19 and TRBJ1-2, reads DGGITQSPKYLFRKEGQNVTLSCEQNLNHDAMYWYRQDPGQGLRLIYYSQIVNDFQKGDIAEGYSVSREKKESFPLTVTSAQKNPTAFYLCASSLRDRGRGYTFGSGTRLTVV.